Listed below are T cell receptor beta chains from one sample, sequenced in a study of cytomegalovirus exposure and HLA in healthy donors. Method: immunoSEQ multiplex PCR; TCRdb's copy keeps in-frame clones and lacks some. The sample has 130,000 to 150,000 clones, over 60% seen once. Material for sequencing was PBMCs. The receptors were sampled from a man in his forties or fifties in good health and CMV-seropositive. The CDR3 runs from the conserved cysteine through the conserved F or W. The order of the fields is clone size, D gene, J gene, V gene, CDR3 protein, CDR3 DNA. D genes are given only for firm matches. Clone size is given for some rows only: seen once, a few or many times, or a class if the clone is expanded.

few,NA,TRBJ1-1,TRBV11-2,CASSRDRGEAFF,TGTGCCAGCAGTAGGGATAGGGGAGAAGCTTTCTTT
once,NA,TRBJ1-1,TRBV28,CASSLRQGAGDRTEAFF,TGTGCCAGCAGTTTAAGGCAGGGCGCTGGGGATAGGACTGAAGCTTTCTTT
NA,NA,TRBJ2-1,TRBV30,CAWSVREFFEQFF,TGTGCCTGGAGTGTACGGGAGTTTTTTGAGCAGTTCTTC
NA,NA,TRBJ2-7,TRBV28,CASSLTDFSYEQYF,TGTGCCAGCAGTTTAACAGATTTTTCCTACGAGCAGTACTTC
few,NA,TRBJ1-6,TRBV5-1,CASSRRQPDSPLHF,TGCGCCAGCAGCCGTAGACAGCCCGATTCACCCCTCCACTTT
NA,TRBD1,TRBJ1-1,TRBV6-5,CASRRQGGGAFF,TGTGCCAGCAGGCGACAGGGGGGGGGAGCTTTCTTT
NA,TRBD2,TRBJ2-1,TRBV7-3,CASSPGTSANEQFF,TGTGCCAGCAGCCCAGGGACTAGCGCGAATGAGCAGTTCTTC
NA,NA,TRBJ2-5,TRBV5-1,CASSLMNSQETQYF,TGCGCCAGCAGCTTGATGAACAGTCAAGAGACCCAGTACTTC
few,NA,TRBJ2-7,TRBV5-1,CASSLGQGGEQYF,TGCGCCAGCAGCTTGGGACAGGGAGGCGAGCAGTACTTC
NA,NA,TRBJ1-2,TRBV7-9,CASSQSGRVGYGYTF,TGTGCCAGCAGCCAGTCCGGCAGGGTCGGCTATGGCTACACCTTC
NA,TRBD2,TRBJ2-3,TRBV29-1,CSAPGTSRSTDTQYF,TGCAGCGCCCCCGGGACTAGCAGGAGCACAGATACGCAGTATTTT
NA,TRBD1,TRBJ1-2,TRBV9,CASSSLEPGQRYGYTF,TGTGCCAGCAGCTCCCTCGAGCCGGGACAGAGATATGGCTACACCTTC
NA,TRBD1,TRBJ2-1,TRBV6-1,CASRQGASYNEQFF,TGTGCCAGCCGACAGGGGGCTTCCTACAATGAGCAGTTCTTC
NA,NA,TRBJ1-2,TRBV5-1,CASSLGTMTEGYTF,TGCGCCAGCAGCTTGGGTACAATGACGGAGGGCTACACCTTC
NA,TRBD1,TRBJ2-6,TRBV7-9,CASSLGTGIAGANVLTF,TGTGCCAGCAGCTTAGGGACAGGGATCGCTGGGGCCAACGTCCTGACTTTC
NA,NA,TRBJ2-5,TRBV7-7,CASSFGGRETQYF,TGTGCCAGCAGCTTCGGGGGTCGGGAGACCCAGTACTTC
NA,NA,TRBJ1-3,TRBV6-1,CASKGVAGGNTIYF,TGTGCCAGTAAGGGGGTAGCTGGAGGAAACACCATATATTTT
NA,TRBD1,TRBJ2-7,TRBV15,CATSSRDRGSYEQYF,TGTGCCACCAGCAGTAGGGACAGGGGCTCCTACGAGCAGTACTTC
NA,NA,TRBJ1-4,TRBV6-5,CASSTPRLNEKLFF,TGTGCCAGCAGTACCCCGCGTCTTAATGAAAAACTGTTTTTT
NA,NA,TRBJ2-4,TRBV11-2,CASSLYGGGIQYF,TGTGCCAGCAGCTTATATGGCGGCGGCATTCAGTACTTC
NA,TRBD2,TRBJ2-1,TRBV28,CASSLSAGRAGKFF,TGTGCCAGCAGTTTATCTGCCGGGAGGGCCGGCAAGTTCTTC
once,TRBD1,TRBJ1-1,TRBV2,CASSLGQLNTEAFF,TGTGCCAGCAGTTTGGGACAGCTGAACACTGAAGCTTTCTTT
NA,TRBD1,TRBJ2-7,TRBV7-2,CASSLDRGSSYEQYF,TGTGCCAGCAGCTTAGACAGGGGGAGCTCCTACGAGCAGTACTTC